This T cell receptor beta chain was recorded in a study of T cell changes during pregnancy in multiple sclerosis. Here immunoSEQ multiplex PCR was the method, and the copy in TCRdb shows in-frame clones only, minus some. Here the sample spans around 84,000 clones, approximately 95% being singletons. This CDR3 has 12 amino acids. Germline CDR1 is MGHDK and CDR2 is SYGVNS. The trim removed 3 bases at V and 10 bases at J, leaving 4 bases unmatched. The chain has TRBV25-1 and TRBJ1-1, with 8 bases fitting TRBD1. The sequence derives from a female donor in good health, enrolled as a control in a pregnancy study. This specimen was peripheral blood, taken in the second trimester of pregnancy. The DNA of the CDR3 is TGTGCCAGCAGTGACTTGACAGGGGCAGCTTTCTTT. Its translation: CASSDLTGAAFF.